Listed here are 25 T cell receptor beta chains from one sample, sequenced in a study of T cells in Graves' hyperthyroidism and ophthalmopathy. TCR beta CDR3 region amplification was performed from RNA transcripts. With the HTBI primer set, the TCR CDR3 went through a first round of RT-PCR. Via MiXCR, TCRdb re-called the multiplex PCR reads, giving one row per CDR3 protein. The table records approximately 690,000 distinct CDR3 sequences, 20% of them present only once. The sample consisted of blood. These receptor sequences come from a man between 25 and 39 years old with Graves' ophthalmopathy.

This clonotype was counted many times. This sequence joins TRBV12-3 or TRBV12-4 and TRBJ1-1, with D unclear. The ends were cut back, 3 bases at V and 7 bases at J, with 6 bases in the middle. The CDR3 runs 11 residues. The CDR3 sequence is CASSFSLEAFF. Written as DNA, the CDR3 is TGTGCCAGCAGTTTCAGTCTTGAAGCTTTCTTT.

This clonotype was picked up a small number of times. This sequence joins TRBV2 and TRBJ2-5; D possibly corresponds to TRBD2 (6 bases). Germline CDR1 SNHLY, CDR2 FYNNEI. The V end was cut by 8 bases, the J end by 2 bases, with 18 bases between. This CDR3 contains 15 residues. CDR3 nucleotides: TGTGCCAGCTCGACGGGGCGGACTACTCAAGAGACCCAGTACTTC. Encoded protein: CASSTGRTTQETQYF.

The chain has TRBV12-3 or TRBV12-4 and TRBJ2-1, with 8 bases that match TRBD1. Unmatched junction bases numbered 12, after V lost 5 bases and J lost 3 bases. The CDR3 runs to 17 residues. The CDR3 DNA is TGTGCCAGCAGTCTGGACCGAACAGGGGGTTTCTACAATGAGCAGTTCTTC. It is translated as CASSLDRTGGFYNEQFF.

This rearrangement joins TRBV20-1 to TRBJ2-1; 16 nucleotides line up with TRBD2. The CDR3 loop spans 12 amino acids. Germline CDR1 and CDR2: DFQATT and SNEGSKA (reference sequence). For the CDR3, the DNA is TGCAGGGGACTAGCGGGAGGGAATGAGCAGTTCTTC. Protein: CRGLAGGNEQFF.

The sample holds many counts of this clonotype. The chain links TRBV6-1 to TRBJ2-1, with D possibly matching TRBD2 (6 bases). This CDR3 has 18 residues. V was clipped by 0 bases and J by 0 bases, with 15 bases between them. Germline CDR1 is MNHNS and CDR2 is SASEGT. The CDR3 here is CASSEAIGGFSSYNEQFF. DNA for the CDR3: TGTGCCAGCAGTGAAGCGATCGGGGGATTTAGCTCCTACAATGAGCAGTTCTTC.

The chain carries TRBV9 and TRBJ2-5; D remains unclear. Trimming shortened V by 3 bases and J by 2 bases, and 14 bases separated the two germline ends. CDR3 length: 15 residues. Germline CDR1 and CDR2: SGDLS and YYNGEE. CDR3 in amino acids: CASSATPAGQETQYF. CDR3 nucleotide sequence: TGTGCCAGCAGCGCCACCCCGGCCGGGCAAGAGACCCAGTACTTC.

This clonotype was observed many times. The chain employs TRBV18 and TRBJ2-7; D possibly corresponds to TRBD2 (5 bases). Germline CDR1 KGHSH, CDR2 LQKENI. Trimming removed 3 bases from V and 1 base from J, with 7 bases in between. CDR3 size: 13 residues. The CDR3 DNA reads as TGTGCCAGCTCACCCGGGGTTTCCTACGAGCAGTACTTC. Its translation: CASSPGVSYEQYF.

This clonotype appeared a few times. The V and J genes are TRBV12-3 or TRBV12-4 and TRBJ2-7; no clear D gene. The ends were cut back, 6 bases at V and 4 bases at J, with 16 bases in the middle. This CDR3 has 14 residues. The CDR3 sequence is CASSPDGLGYEQYF. The CDR3 DNA is TGTGCCAGCAGCCCAGACGGTTTGGGGTACGAGCAGTACTTC.

CDR3 nucleotides: TGCAGCGTTGAACTAGACAGTGAGCAGTTCTTC. Translating it yields CSVELDSEQFF. This sequence joins TRBV29-1 and TRBJ2-1, with D maybe TRBD1 (5 bases). V lost 2 bases and J 9 bases, leaving 8 bases between the germline ends. There are 11 residues in the CDR3. The germline V gene has CDR1 SQVTM and CDR2 ANQGSEA.

CDR3 in DNA: TGTGCCAGCAGTAGGACTAGCGGGAGACCCGACGAGCAGTACTTC. Protein product: CASSRTSGRPDEQYF. V gene TRBV6-1 combines with J gene TRBJ2-7, with TRBD2 matching over 13 bases. Germline V gene data show CDR1 as MNHNS and CDR2 as SASEGT. With 5 bases clipped from V and 5 bases from J, the junction kept 6 bases outside the gene matches. This CDR3 has 15 residues.

This clonotype has a count of ten or more. J is TRBJ2-7 and V is TRBV27; D is unresolved. Germline CDR1 reads MNHEY; CDR2 reads SMNVEV (reference sequence). CDR3 length equals 13 residues. Trimming shortened V by 3 bases and J by 0 bases, and 6 bases separated the two germline ends. The CDR3 loop is CASSFGVSYEQYF. The CDR3 DNA reads TGTGCCAGCAGTTTTGGCGTCTCCTACGAGCAGTACTTC.

This clonotype has only a few counts. The J gene is TRBJ1-1, the V gene TRBV5-1, with D unresolved. The germline V gene encodes CDR1 SGHRS and CDR2 YFSETQ. Trimming took 4 bases from V and 0 from J, leaving 16 bases between them. The CDR3 sequence is 16 residues long. CDR3 in amino acids: CASSPSSGRMNTEAFF. In nucleotides, the CDR3 is TGCGCCAGCAGCCCGAGTAGCGGACGGATGAACACTGAAGCTTTCTTT.

This clonotype was counted a few times. With a much larger clone just one base away, this may be a read error. This chain joins TRBV20-1 and TRBJ2-1; possibly TRBD2 for D (6 bases). CDR3 length: 15 amino acids. Germline V lookup: CDR1 DFQATT, CDR2 SNEGSKA (reference sequence). Trimming stripped 4 bases from V and 4 bases from J, with 17 bases between. CDR3 residues: CSATPGTGGYNEQFF. CDR3 nucleotides: TGCAGTGCTACGCCCGGGACTGGCGGATACAATGAGCAGTTCTTC.

This chain uses TRBV11-3 with TRBJ2-2, with 11 bases aligning to TRBD2. V gave up 2 bases and J gave up 6 bases; unmatched junction bases: 2. Germline-derived CDR1 and CDR2 are SGHNT and YENEEA. The CDR3 runs 15 residues. CDR3 DNA: TGTGCCAGCAGCTTAACTAGCGGGAGCCCCGGGGAGCTGTTTTTT. Translated, it gives CASSLTSGSPGELFF.

The J gene is TRBJ2-2, the V gene TRBV15; no clear D. The CDR3 contains 17 residues. Germline lookup yields CDR1 LNHNV and CDR2 YYDKDF (reference sequence). Trimming took 0 bases from V and 4 from J, leaving 15 bases between them. CDR3 DNA: TGTGCCACCAGCAGAGATCTTGCAGGCCGCGGCACCGGGGAGCTGTTTTTT. Its protein product is CATSRDLAGRGTGELFF.

There are a few counts of this clonotype. The CDR3 is CAWSVSRTSGFTGELFF. The CDR3 DNA reads TGTGCCTGGAGTGTATCCAGGACTAGCGGTTTTACCGGGGAGCTGTTTTTT. The rearrangement joins TRBV30 to TRBJ2-2; 10 bases are a match to TRBD2. The CDR3 loop spans 17 amino acids. J lost 5 bases, V lost 0 bases, and 9 bases had no gene match. Germline CDR1 is GTSNPN and CDR2 is SVGIG (reference sequence).

This chain joins TRBV20-1 and TRBJ2-3; D remains ambiguous. The germline V gene encodes CDR1 DFQATT and CDR2 SNEGSKA (reference sequence). The length of the CDR3 is 16 residues. V was cut by 3 bases and J by 0 bases, with 16 bases left in between. Here the CDR3 reads CSASAERLPSTDTQYF. The CDR3 DNA is TGCAGTGCTAGTGCCGAGAGACTTCCTAGCACAGATACGCAGTATTTT.

The chain employs TRBV18 and TRBJ2-7; a possible D gene is TRBD1 (5 bases). The CDR3 consists of 15 residues. The germline CDR1 and CDR2 sequences are KGHSH and LQKENI. With 2 bases removed from V and 0 bases from J, the gap between germline ends came to 11 bases. The CDR3: CASSPGAENSYEQYF. Here the CDR3 DNA reads TGTGCCAGCTCACCAGGGGCGGAGAACTCCTACGAGCAGTACTTC.

The chain is built from TRBV20-1 and TRBJ2-2, with 7 bases identical to TRBD2. J was trimmed by 7 bases and V by 7 bases; bases with no gene match: 18. Germline V gives CDR1 DFQATT, CDR2 SNEGSKA (reference sequence). The CDR3 runs to 16 residues. The CDR3 sequence is CSVPNTVLPGGGELFF. The DNA for the CDR3 is TGCAGTGTCCCGAACACAGTGCTCCCGGGGGGCGGGGAGCTGTTTTTT.

This rearrangement joins TRBV29-1 to TRBJ1-2; TRBD1 agrees at 8 bases. V trimming: 5 bases; J trimming: 0 bases; junction bases outside the gene matches: 8. Germline-derived CDR1 and CDR2 are SQVTM and ANQGSEA. The CDR3 consists of 15 residues. CDR3 nucleotide sequence: TGCAGCGTTTATTTGGGACAGGCAGCTAACTATGGCTACACCTTC. Encoded protein: CSVYLGQAANYGYTF.

The chain combines TRBV5-4 with TRBJ2-1, with 10 nucleotides matching TRBD1. CDR3 size: 15 residues. Germline V CDR1 and CDR2: SGHNT, YYREEE (reference sequence). J lost 6 bases, V lost 9 bases, and 12 bases had no gene match. The CDR3 region is CATLIRDRGINEQFF. The CDR3 nucleotides read TGTGCCACTCTTATAAGGGACAGGGGCATCAATGAGCAGTTCTTC.

The chain has TRBV14 and TRBJ2-2; D unclear. CDR1 is SGHDN, CDR2 FVKESK, per germline. With 2 bases removed from V and 0 bases from J, the gap between germline ends came to 13 bases. CDR3 length: 17 amino acids. The CDR3, as DNA: TGTGCCAGCAGCCAATTGTTCGCAGACCCGAACACCGGGGAGCTGTTTTTT. Encoded protein: CASSQLFADPNTGELFF.

The rearrangement joins TRBV14 to TRBJ2-7; D perhaps matches TRBD1 (7 bases). Germline values: CDR1 SGHDN, CDR2 FVKESK. The CDR3 loop spans 14 amino acids. Trimming stripped 5 bases from V and 5 bases from J, with 16 bases between. This CDR3 is CASSSQGGFHEQYF. CDR3 nucleotide sequence: TGTGCCAGCAGCTCGCAGGGGGGATTCCACGAGCAGTACTTC.

This clonotype has at least ten counts. J is TRBJ2-7 and V is TRBV28, with D uncertain. The V and J ends lost 5 bases and 0 bases respectively, with 5 bases between them. This CDR3 has 12 amino acids. The germline CDR1 and CDR2 sequences are MDHEN and SYDVKM. Written as DNA, the CDR3 is TGTGCCAGCAGTCGACACTCCTACGAGCAGTACTTC. This encodes CASSRHSYEQYF. The whole variable domain, remainder taken from reference TRBV28 and TRBJ2-7, is DVKVTQSSRYLVKRTGEKVFLECVQDMDHENMFWYRQDPGLGLRLIYFSYDVKMKEKGDIPEGYSVSREKKERFSLILESASTNQTSMYLCASSRHSYEQYFGPGTRLTVT.

J is TRBJ2-2 and V is TRBV7-3; 13 nucleotides align to TRBD2. This CDR3 has 18 residues. Trimming removed 2 bases from V and 0 bases from J; junction bases left unmatched: 3. Germline CDR1 is SGHTA and CDR2 is FQGTGA. CDR3 sequence (DNA): TGTGCCAGCAGCTTAGCGGGACTAGCGGGAACGAACACCGGGGAGCTGTTTTTT. The encoded protein is CASSLAGLAGTNTGELFF.